The sequence of this T cell receptor beta chain was determined in a study of neurological immune-mediated disorders (dated by TCRdb to between 2018 and 2020). Study-wide context: Peripheral blood TCR-beta repertoires from HTLV-I-associated myelopathy (HAM/TSP) patients, multiple sclerosis patients and healthy controls were compared by UMI-based sequencing. The roughly 100 TCR-beta libraries included longitudinal samples, technical triplicates and paired sorted CD4+ and CD8+ T-cell subsets alongside PBMC samples. The cohort included about 70 subjects: some 14 with HAM/TSP, around 34 with multiple sclerosis, and 20 or so healthy controls. The paper's findings and limits, for the study overall: No identical CDR3 amino acid sequences were shared among expanded clones across subjects, suggesting private TCR-beta repertoires in all groups. TCR clonal expansion was highest in HAM/TSP patients and lowest in MS patients, with MS patients falling below even healthy controls.

cDNA was synthesized by template-switch 5'RACE using a primer with a 10-nucleotide random unique molecular identifier that tagged each TCR transcript. Every sequencing run covered 15-18 subjects and yielded more than 180 million TCR-beta sequences. Total RNA was extracted with the RNeasy kit. The KAPA Real-time Library Amplification kit was used to amplify TCR-beta VDJ regions with primers targeting the TCR constant region and the 5'RACE anchor. Sample indexes and Illumina adaptors were added in a first PCR, and a second PCR then increased library yield. After Ampure bead purification, the TCR product of roughly 650 bp was size-selected on a 2% E-gel SizeSelection system. Before pooling, library quality was checked on a Bioanalyzer, concentration was measured with Qubit, and libraries were quantified with the Kapa Library Quantification kit. An Illumina HiSeq 2500 sequenced the libraries paired-end 2 x 150 bp. To increase sequence diversity, about 25-31% phiX was spiked into each library pool. In the authors' own workflow: Quality-filtered reads were processed with the UMI-based MiGEC pipeline, which removed over 75% of raw TCR sequences during error correction. VDJ genes were aligned to IMGT germline references, and each clonotype was defined by a unique CDR3 amino acid sequence together with V-J genes. Clonal expansion, Shannon diversity and CDR3 relatedness were evaluated with VDJtools (CalcPairwiseDistances, ClusterSamples), while phylogenetic trees were built in CLCbio workbench. A clone was classed as expanded if it had 8 or more unique UMIs, a cutoff based on coefficient-of-variation modelling across technical triplicates. TCRdb ran its own pipeline on the public reads, namely fastp trimming at Q25 and MiXCR clone calling, and kept in-frame beta chains. Rows with a matching CDR3 protein are joined into one entry that keeps the most common DNA and genes. The V and J calls were determined by TCRdb, not by the authors. This sample has about 17,000 distinct CDR3 sequences in its table, and 3.5% of those were observed once. Around 20% of the sample goes to the ten largest clones.

The trim is 3 bases for V and 1 base for J, with a gap of 31 bases between the germline ends. The germline V gene encodes CDR1 DFQATT and CDR2 SNEGSKA (reference sequence). Measured from the cysteine to the phenylalanine, the CDR3 is 21 residues long. Left in the record is the CDR3 DNA by itself, 63 bases read in frame from the first base. The healthy controls were volunteers from a blood bank in Maryland, USA. For sorted-subset TCR libraries, approximately 1 million sorted CD4+ or CD8+ T cells were used. PBMCs were separated from peripheral blood using Ficoll-Hypaque density gradient centrifugation and then cryopreserved in liquid nitrogen. The study also sequenced paired sorted CD4+ and CD8+ subsets from healthy controls, HAM/TSP patients and MS patients. This clonotype has at least ten counts. Its antigen remains undetermined. No clone much larger than this one lies a single base away; base qualities are absent.

The sample comprised CD8+ T cells from blood. This clonotype was sampled from a woman aged 40 to 50 in good health. In this chain, TRBV20-1 is recombined with TRBJ2-1; the D gene is possibly TRBD1 or TRBD2, each agreeing over 5 bases. The bases are TGCAGTGCTAGCCAAGTCAGGGACCCCGGATCGTTTCGAGGGTCCTACAATGAGCAGTTCTTC. The encoded protein is CSASQVRDPGSFRGSYNEQFF.